Listed here are 25 T cell receptor beta chains from one sample, sequenced in a study of shared clonotypes between healthy human individuals. Assay: immunoSEQ multiplex PCR; the TCRdb copy retains only in-frame clones and omits some. The repertoire consists of hundreds of thousands of clones, with 60% to 75% occurring once and the leading ten covering around 2%. Source material: memory CD4+ T cells sorted from blood. The subset here: CD45RA-negative fraction. Receptors were obtained from a woman in her 30s in good health.

This clone was seen at least ten times. The chain couples TRBV5-1 to TRBJ2-7; D is possibly TRBD1 (6 bases). The germline gives CDR1 SGHRS, CDR2 YFSETQ. The CDR3 is 17 residues long. The V end lost 2 bases, the J end lost 0 bases, and 18 bases lay between the germline ends. The chain's CDR3 is CASSFGGWGTNSYEQYF. The CDR3 DNA is TGCGCCAGCAGCTTTGGTGGATGGGGGACAAACTCCTACGAGCAGTACTTC. Using reference TRBV5-1 and TRBJ2-7 for the parts outside the CDR3, the full variable domain is KAGVTQTPRYLIKTRGQQVTLSCSPISGHRSVSWYQQTPGQGLQFLFEYFSETQRNKGNFPGRFSGRQFSNSRSEMNVSTLELGDSALYLCASSFGGWGTNSYEQYFGPGTRLTVT.

The genes are TRBV30 and TRBJ2-4; 9 bases align to TRBD1. Germline trimming cut 7 bases from V and 7 bases from J; bases unmatched to any gene: 5. Germline V gene data show CDR1 as GTSNPN and CDR2 as SVGIG (reference sequence). CDR3 length: 12 amino acids. The CDR3, as DNA: TGTGCCTCTGCAGGACAGGGGAACATTCAGTACTTC. Its protein is CASAGQGNIQYF.

This clone has more than one count but fewer than ten. J is TRBJ2-2 and V is TRBV2, with D perhaps TRBD2 (5 bases). V dropped 4 bases and J dropped 4 bases, with 16 bases sitting between them. This CDR3 spans 16 amino acids. CDR1 and CDR2 (germline): SNHLY, FYNNEI. The CDR3 nucleotides read TGTGCCAGCAGTGTGGCGCCTAGCCCGAGCACCGGGGAGCTGTTTTTT. It translates to CASSVAPSPSTGELFF. Full variable domain (rest looked up from reference TRBV2 and TRBJ2-2): EPEVTQTPSHQVTQMGQEVILRCVPISNHLYFYWYRQILGQKVEFLVSFYNNEISEKSEIFDDQFSVERPDGSNFTLKIRSTKLEDSAMYFCASSVAPSPSTGELFFGEGSRLTVL.

This chain uses TRBV11-2 with TRBJ2-1; 9 bases fit TRBD1. The length of the CDR3 is 11 residues. CDR1 and CDR2 (germline): SGHAT, FQNNGV. V shed 1 base, J shed 15 bases, and the junction held 1 base outside the gene matches. CDR3: CASSLGGQGFF. In nucleotides, the CDR3 is TGTGCCAGCAGCTTAGGGGGACAGGGGTTCTTC.

V usage is TRBV2 and J usage is TRBJ1-2; the D is unclear. The CDR3 totals 12 residues. Trimming cost V 8 bases and J 4 bases, with 11 bases left between them. The germline CDR1 and CDR2 sequences are SNHLY and FYNNEI. The CDR3 sequence is CASGEMSYGYTF. Written as DNA, the CDR3 is TGTGCCAGCGGAGAGATGAGCTATGGCTACACCTTC.

The CDR3 sequence is CASSLGGTTQETQYF. The CDR3 DNA reads as TGTGCCAGCAGCTTGGGGGGGACTACTCAAGAGACCCAGTACTTC. This rearrangement joins TRBV5-4 to TRBJ2-5; 7 positions match TRBD2. CDR3 size: 15 residues. V lost 0 bases and J lost 2; bases outside the gene matches: 4. Germline-derived CDR1 and CDR2 are SGHNT and YYREEE (reference sequence).

This chain uses TRBV5-1 with TRBJ1-2; possible D gene TRBD1, 6 bases. This CDR3 comprises 15 residues. Trimming left V 4 bases short and J 8 bases short, with 21 bases between. The germline CDR1 and CDR2 sequences are SGHRS and YFSETQ. CDR3 bases: TGCGCCAGCAGCGGAGGGTCGGGACAAGTACGCGGCTACACCTTC. It specifies CASSGGSGQVRGYTF. Full variable domain (outside the CDR3, taken from reference TRBV5-1 and TRBJ1-2): KAGVTQTPRYLIKTRGQQVTLSCSPISGHRSVSWYQQTPGQGLQFLFEYFSETQRNKGNFPGRFSGRQFSNSRSEMNVSTLELGDSALYLCASSGGSGQVRGYTFGSGTRLTVV.

This clone was observed once. The chain employs TRBV30 and TRBJ2-2; 9 bases are shared with TRBD2. Germline V gene lookup returns CDR1 GTSNPN and CDR2 SVGIG (reference sequence). The CDR3 consists of 15 residues. J gave up 1 base and V 7 bases, and 7 bases lay outside the gene matches. The CDR3: CASMGGRGNTGELFF. In nucleotides, the CDR3 is TGTGCCTCAATGGGCGGGAGGGGGAACACCGGGGAGCTGTTTTTT.

This clone has more than one count but fewer than ten. V gene TRBV5-1 combines with J gene TRBJ2-5; D is tentatively TRBD1 or TRBD2 (5 bases each). V was clipped by 2 bases and J by 1 base, with 9 bases between them. Germline CDR1 is SGHRS and CDR2 is YFSETQ. The CDR3 is made up of 14 amino acids. The CDR3 loop reads CASSLEGIQETQYF. The DNA of the CDR3 is TGCGCCAGCAGCTTAGAGGGGATCCAAGAGACCCAGTACTTC.

This clone has a handful of counts. The chain combines TRBV19 with TRBJ2-2; D possibly corresponds to TRBD1 (6 bases). The CDR3 is made up of 17 amino acids. Germline V gene lookup returns CDR1 LNHDA and CDR2 SQIVND (reference sequence). With 2 bases removed from V and 4 bases from J, the gap between germline ends came to 17 bases. The CDR3: CASSIPRTVSPTGELFF. CDR3 in DNA: TGTGCCAGTAGTATACCAAGGACAGTTTCGCCCACCGGGGAGCTGTTTTTT.

The rearrangement uses TRBV7-8 and TRBJ2-2; D not resolved. V was clipped by 1 base and J by 6 bases, with 12 bases between them. The CDR3 is 15 amino acids. Germline CDR1 is SGHVS and CDR2 is FQNEAQ. The CDR3 here is CASSLGGSFAGELFF. CDR3 DNA: TGTGCCAGCAGCTTAGGTGGTTCGTTCGCCGGGGAGCTGTTTTTT.

The rearrangement uses TRBV28 and TRBJ2-5, with D perhaps being TRBD1 or TRBD2 (5 bases each). The CDR3 length is 14 residues. The V gene lost 2 bases and the J gene lost 4 bases, with 11 bases spanning the gap. The germline V gene has CDR1 MDHEN and CDR2 SYDVKM. The CDR3 DNA sequence: TGTGCCAGCAGTTTACTGCTGAGGGGAGAGACCCAGTACTTC. It encodes CASSLLLRGETQYF.

The rearrangement joins TRBV7-9 to TRBJ2-5; D is unclear. CDR1 and CDR2 (germline): SEHNR, FQNEAQ (reference sequence). The CDR3 is 10 amino acids. Trimming shortened V by 6 bases and J by 5 bases, and 4 bases separated the two germline ends. CDR3 coding DNA: TGTGCCAGCAGTCGGGAGACCCAGTACTTC. The encoded protein is CASSRETQYF.

The chain uses TRBV28 and TRBJ2-1; 8 positions agree with TRBD2. The germline CDR1 and CDR2 sequences are MDHEN and SYDVKM. The CDR3 is 12 amino acids. V shed 3 bases and J 9 bases; nucleotides not matched to a gene: 1. The CDR3 protein is CASSFLAGEQFF. For the CDR3, the DNA is TGTGCCAGCAGTTTCCTAGCGGGTGAGCAGTTCTTC.

J is TRBJ1-2 and V is TRBV27; a possible D gene is TRBD1 (6 bases). This CDR3 contains 15 residues. V lost 1 base to trimming and J lost 4 bases, with 13 bases between them. Germline CDR1 is MNHEY and CDR2 is SMNVEV (reference sequence). CDR3 DNA: TGTGCCAGCAGTTTATTGCCAGGGGAGGGCTATGGCTACACCTTC. Translation gives CASSLLPGEGYGYTF.

This clone was seen repeatedly, ten times or more. V is TRBV10-3 and J is TRBJ2-2; TRBD2 matches at 7 bases. The CDR3 is made up of 14 amino acids. V gave up 7 bases and J gave up 1 base; unmatched junction bases: 3. Germline CDR1 is ENHRY and CDR2 is SYGVKD. The CDR3 bases are TGTGCCATCATGTCTAGCGGGAACACCGGGGAGCTGTTTTTT. This translates into CAIMSSGNTGELFF.

J is TRBJ1-4 and V is TRBV5-1; TRBD1 matches at 7 bases. V was pared by 0 bases and J by 8 bases, with 13 bases of the junction left unmatched. Germline V CDR1 and CDR2: SGHRS, YFSETQ. This CDR3 has 17 residues. The CDR3 here is CASSLVPTGDSDEKLFF. The CDR3 region has the DNA TGCGCCAGCAGCTTGGTACCTACAGGGGACTCTGACGAAAAACTGTTTTTT.

This clone was seen only a few times. Other nucleotide sequences from this sample produce the same CDR3. The V and J genes are TRBV6-1 and TRBJ1-1; D is undetermined. Trimming removed 2 bases from V and 3 bases from J, with 7 bases in between. Per the germline V gene, CDR1 is MNHNS and CDR2 is SASEGT. The CDR3 covers 13 residues. The CDR3 DNA is TGTGCCAGCAGTGAATTTGGGGACACTGAAGCTTTCTTT. It encodes CASSEFGDTEAFF.

The sample holds a few counts of this clone. The V gene is TRBV5-8, the J gene TRBJ2-1; maybe TRBD1 (6 bases). CDR3 length equals 15 residues. V was pared by 6 bases and J by 2 bases, with 15 bases between. Germline V CDR1 and CDR2: SGHTS, YDEGEE. CDR3 DNA sequence: TGTGCCAGCACCTTTCTAGGACAGCCCTACAATGAGCAGTTCTTC. Amino acid sequence: CASTFLGQPYNEQFF.

The genes are TRBV19 and TRBJ1-2, with D maybe TRBD1 (5 bases). Between the trimmed V and J ends, which lost 3 bases and 4 bases, there was a span of 12 bases. CDR1 and CDR2 (germline): LNHDA, SQIVND (reference sequence). The CDR3 totals 14 residues. CDR3 DNA: TGTGCCAGTAGTATGGGGCAGGGAAGCTATGGCTACACCTTC. Its protein is CASSMGQGSYGYTF.

The chain is built from TRBV7-2 and TRBJ2-7; D may be TRBD1 (6 bases). Trimming removed 5 bases from V and 4 bases from J, with 18 bases in between. The CDR3 has 15 residues. Germline V gene sequence: CDR1 SGHTA, CDR2 FQGNSA. The CDR3: CASSPQGLLSYEQYF. The DNA for the CDR3 is TGTGCCAGCAGCCCGCAGGGGCTCCTCTCTTACGAGCAGTACTTC.

V usage is TRBV27 and J usage is TRBJ2-7, with 11 bases lining up with TRBD2. The junction had 8 bases not matched to a gene; V was cut back by 8 bases and J by 2 bases. Per the germline V gene, CDR1 is MNHEY and CDR2 is SMNVEV (reference sequence). The CDR3 runs to 15 residues. The CDR3 DNA reads TGTGCCAGCTCTGCTCCGGGACTAGCGGCCTACGAGCAGTACTTC. Translated, it gives CASSAPGLAAYEQYF.

The CDR3 DNA is TGCAGCGCCTGGGCACCCGGGACAGATACGCAGTATTTT. It encodes CSAWAPGTDTQYF. The chain links TRBV29-1 to TRBJ2-3; D uncertain. The CDR3 is 13 amino acids. V lost 7 bases and J 3 bases, leaving 14 bases between the germline ends. Germline values: CDR1 SQVTM, CDR2 ANQGSEA.

The chain combines TRBV6-5 with TRBJ2-7; 10 bases are a match to TRBD2. V gave up 5 bases and J gave up 7 bases; unmatched junction bases: 8. This CDR3 contains 14 residues. Germline V gene sequence: CDR1 MNHEY, CDR2 SVGAGI. This chain's CDR3 is CASSALAGVSEQYF. For the CDR3, the DNA is TGTGCCAGCAGTGCTCTAGCGGGAGTAAGTGAGCAGTACTTC.

The chain links TRBV27 to TRBJ1-1; D might be TRBD1 (6 bases). V gave up 6 bases and J gave up 11 bases, with 31 bases separating them. The CDR3 is 17 residues long. CDR1 MNHEY and CDR2 SMNVEV come from the germline V gene (reference sequence). The CDR3 sequence: CASRPPSEAGAPISAFF. CDR3 coding DNA: TGTGCCAGCAGACCCCCATCAGAGGCAGGGGCTCCAATTTCGGCTTTCTTT.